This T cell receptor beta chain was profiled in a study of T-cell memory formation after mild COVID-19. Turning to the study itself: Largely donor-specific sequence clusters came from a couple of donors.

A note on this clonotype: Its specificity is unknown.

Study-level findings and limits: Of the contracting clones, CD4+ ones lay mainly in CM and EM, and CD8+ ones in EMRA. Balance between CD4 and CD8 was seen in clones contracting day 15 to 85, and a CD4+ lean was seen in later expanders.

TCR alpha and TCR beta cDNA libraries carrying sample barcodes and UMIs were produced by 5'RACE using constant-segment primers. MiXCR, run by TCRdb on the 5' RACE reads, gives a single entry per CDR3 protein. In the table there are approximately 180,000 distinct CDR3 sequences, 16% of which are singletons. The V and J ends lost 5 bases and 4 bases respectively, with 8 bases between them. Germline assignment: CDR1 GTSNPN and CDR2 SVGIG (reference sequence). CDR3 length: 11 residues. The specimen was PBMCs or a T cell subset sorted from them (not recorded which). This chain connects TRBV30 to TRBJ1-1; D gene uncertain. The sequence came from an adult woman who had mild COVID-19 (a few samples of this study predate the infection). Cell type and time point are not known. Here the CDR3 reads CAWAATTEAFF. In DNA, the CDR3 is TGTGCCTGGGCGGCTACCACTGAAGCTTTCTTT.